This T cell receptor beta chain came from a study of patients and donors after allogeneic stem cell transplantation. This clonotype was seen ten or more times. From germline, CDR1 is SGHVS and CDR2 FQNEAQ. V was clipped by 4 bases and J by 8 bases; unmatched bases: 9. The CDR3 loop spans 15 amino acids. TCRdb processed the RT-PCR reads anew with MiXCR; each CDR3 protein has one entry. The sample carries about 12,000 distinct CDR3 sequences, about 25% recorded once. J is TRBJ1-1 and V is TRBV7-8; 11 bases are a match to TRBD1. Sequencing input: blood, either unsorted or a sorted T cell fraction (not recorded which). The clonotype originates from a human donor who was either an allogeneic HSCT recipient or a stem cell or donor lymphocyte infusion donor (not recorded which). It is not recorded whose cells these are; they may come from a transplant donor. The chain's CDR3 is CASSSDRGRGEEAFF. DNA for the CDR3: TGTGCCAGCAGCTCGGACAGGGGGCGAGGAGAAGAAGCTTTCTTT.